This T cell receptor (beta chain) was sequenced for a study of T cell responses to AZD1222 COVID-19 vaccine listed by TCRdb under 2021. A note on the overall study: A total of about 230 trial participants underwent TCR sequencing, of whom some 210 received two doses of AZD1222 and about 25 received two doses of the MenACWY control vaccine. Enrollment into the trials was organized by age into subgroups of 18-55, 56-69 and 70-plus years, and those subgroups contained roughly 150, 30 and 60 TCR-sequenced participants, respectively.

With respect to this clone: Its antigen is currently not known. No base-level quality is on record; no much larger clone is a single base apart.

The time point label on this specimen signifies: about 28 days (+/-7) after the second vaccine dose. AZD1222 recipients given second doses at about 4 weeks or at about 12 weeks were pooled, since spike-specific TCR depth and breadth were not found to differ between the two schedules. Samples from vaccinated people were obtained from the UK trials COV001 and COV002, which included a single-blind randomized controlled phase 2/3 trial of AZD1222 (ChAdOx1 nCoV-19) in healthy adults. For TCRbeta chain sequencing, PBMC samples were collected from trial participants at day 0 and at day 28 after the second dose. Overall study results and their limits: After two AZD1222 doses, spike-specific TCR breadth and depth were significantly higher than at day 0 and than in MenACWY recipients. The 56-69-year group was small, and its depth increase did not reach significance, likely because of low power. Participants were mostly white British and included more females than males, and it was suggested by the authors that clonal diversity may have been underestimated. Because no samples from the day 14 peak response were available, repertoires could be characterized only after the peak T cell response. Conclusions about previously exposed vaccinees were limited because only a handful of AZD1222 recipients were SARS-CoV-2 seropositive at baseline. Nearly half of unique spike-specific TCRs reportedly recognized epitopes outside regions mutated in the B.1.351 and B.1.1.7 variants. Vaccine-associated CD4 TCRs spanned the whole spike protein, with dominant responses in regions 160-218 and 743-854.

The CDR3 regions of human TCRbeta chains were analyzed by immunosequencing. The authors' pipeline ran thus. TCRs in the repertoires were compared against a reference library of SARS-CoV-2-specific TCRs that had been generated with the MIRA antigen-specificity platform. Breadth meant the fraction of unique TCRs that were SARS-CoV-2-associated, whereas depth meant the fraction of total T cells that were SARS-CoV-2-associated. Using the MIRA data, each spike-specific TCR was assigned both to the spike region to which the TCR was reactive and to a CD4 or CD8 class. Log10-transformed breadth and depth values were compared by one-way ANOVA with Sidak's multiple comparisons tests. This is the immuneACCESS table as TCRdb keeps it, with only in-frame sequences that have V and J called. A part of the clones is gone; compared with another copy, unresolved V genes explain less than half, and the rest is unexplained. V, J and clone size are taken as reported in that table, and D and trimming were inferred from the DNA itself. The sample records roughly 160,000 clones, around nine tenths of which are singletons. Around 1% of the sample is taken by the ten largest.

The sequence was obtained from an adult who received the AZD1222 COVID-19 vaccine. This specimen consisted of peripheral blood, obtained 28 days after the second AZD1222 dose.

CDR3 loop: CASSKGVNYEQYF. The nucleotide sequence is TGTGCCAGCTCAAAGGGGGTTAACTACGAGCAGTACTTC. The rearrangement combines TRBV3-1 (or the pseudogene TRBV3-2) with TRBJ2-7, and perhaps TRBD1 as D gene, on 6 matching bases. In the germline V gene (reference sequence), CDR1 corresponds to LGHDT and CDR2 to YNNKEL. The CDR3 goes from the cysteine to the phenylalanine over 13 residues. Kept here is only the CDR3 DNA, which spans 39 bases and is read in frame from base 1. Trimming costs V 8 bases and J 3 bases, and their ends lie 14 bases apart.